The following is a TCR beta chain sequence with its context. The antigen remains undetermined. The protocol was immunoSEQ multiplex PCR, while the TCRdb copy is restricted to in-frame clones and leaves out a portion. Among some 120,000 clones, 88% were seen once, and the ten largest hold about 19%. This specimen belongs to a study of T cell responses to AZD1222 COVID-19 vaccine. Study-wide results and caveats: White British donors predominated, females outnumbered males, and clonal diversity was possibly underestimated. Baseline seropositives among AZD1222 recipients totaled only 6 or 7.

The specimen was peripheral blood, collected on day 0 of MenACWY control vaccination. This TCR came from an adult in good health.

CDR3 DNA: TGCGCCAGCAGCTTTAGACTAGACGCCAATGAGCAGTTCTTC. Its protein is CASSFRLDANEQFF. This sequence joins TRBV5-1 and TRBJ2-1, with a possible D match to TRBD2 (6 bases). This CDR3 region has 14 residues. Germline V gene sequence: CDR1 SGHRS, CDR2 YFSETQ. Trimming left V 2 bases short and J 6 bases short, with 12 bases between.